The 25 T cell receptor beta chains presented below share a single source sample, sequenced in a study of CXCR3-negative and CXCR3-positive naive CD8 T cells. No antigens are known for them. Study findings and constraints: CXCR3-negative naive cells had less hydrophobic TRB CDR3s than did CXCR3-positive naive cells.

It was by 5' RACE with UMI labels that the TRB cDNA libraries were prepared. For each CDR3 protein, TCRdb gives one entry from its re-call of the 5' RACE reads, without DNA. The specimen's table records roughly 130,000 distinct CDR3 sequences. What was sequenced was naive CXCR3+ CD8+ T cells from blood. Subset denoted: CD45RO-CCR7+CD27+CD95- naive CD8+ T cells expressing CXCR3 (TNR3+). Receptors originate from a human donor in good health. Some clones in this sample may be carry-over from other donors' samples.

The chain joins TRBV19 to TRBJ1-1; the TCRdb call, TRBD1, lacks DNA for checking. This CDR3 is built from 15 residues. Germline loops: CDR1 LNHDA, CDR2 SQIVND (reference sequence). CDR3 sequence reads: CASSHPQGGNTEAFF.

The V and J genes are TRBV4-3 and TRBJ2-2; absent DNA, TCRdb's TRBD1 call cannot be checked. Germline lookup yields CDR1 LGHNA and CDR2 YSLEER. The CDR3 runs 17 residues. The CDR3 sequence is CASSKSRAQGVTGELFF.

The chain couples TRBV7-2 to TRBJ1-2. This CDR3 is built from 15 residues. Per germline, CDR1 SGHTA and CDR2 FQGNSA. The CDR3 sequence is CAGSPLRMETYGYTF.

V usage is TRBV14 and J usage is TRBJ1-2; the D call from TCRdb, TRBD1, cannot be confirmed without DNA. The CDR3 has 17 residues. Germline V gene data show CDR1 as SGHDN and CDR2 as FVKESK. CDR3 sequence reads: CASSLSWDRWSNYGYTF.

This chain joins TRBV7-2 and TRBJ1-4; TCRdb's D call of TRBD1 is untestable without DNA. This CDR3 is built from 12 residues. Germline CDR1 is SGHTA and CDR2 is FQGNSA. The CDR3 region is CASTEGGEKLFF.

This chain joins TRBV27 and TRBJ1-5. This CDR3 is 14 amino acids long. The germline V gene encodes CDR1 MNHEY and CDR2 SMNVEV (reference sequence). The CDR3 region is CASSSHYGNQPQHF.

The V call is TRBV29-1, the J call TRBJ1-1. Germline V gene data show CDR1 as SQVTM and CDR2 as ANQGSEA. The CDR3 runs to 12 residues. The CDR3 loop is CSVGRMNTEAFF.

The chain employs TRBV6-5 and TRBJ2-2; checking the TCRdb D call of TRBD1 is not possible without DNA. Germline CDR1 is MNHEY and CDR2 is SVGAGI. The CDR3 totals 17 residues. The CDR3 loop reads CASSYSDRGLGTGELFF.

The chain joins TRBV29-1 to TRBJ2-7; lacking DNA, the TRBD1 call made by TCRdb goes unchecked. Germline CDR1 SQVTM, CDR2 ANQGSEA. The CDR3 is 13 residues long. CDR3 sequence reads: CSVADRGGFEQYF.

The rearrangement joins TRBV9 to TRBJ2-5. Germline V gives CDR1 SGDLS, CDR2 YYNGEE. This CDR3 contains 14 residues. CDR3 region: CASSVGRFGETQYF. Full variable domain (missing parts from reference TRBV9 and TRBJ2-5): DSGVTQTPKHLITATGQRVTLRCSPRSGDLSVYWYQQSLDQGLQFLIQYYNGEERAKGNILERFSAQQFPDLHSELNLSSLELGDSALYFCASSVGRFGETQYFGPGTRLLVL.

This chain uses TRBV28 with TRBJ2-7; TCRdb lists TRBD2, though no DNA is available to test this call. The CDR3 extends over 16 amino acids. Germline values: CDR1 MDHEN, CDR2 SYDVKM. The CDR3 sequence: CASSSPRGQSSYEQYF.

The chain employs TRBV12-3 or TRBV12-4 and TRBJ1-1. The CDR3 extends over 11 amino acids. CDR3 loop: CASMQDTEAFF.

The chain is built from TRBV7-6 and TRBJ1-1; the D call of TRBD1 rests on TCRdb alone, since no DNA is present to check it. The CDR3 totals 17 residues. Germline V gene data show CDR1 as SGHVS and CDR2 as FNYEAQ. CDR3: CASSSDRDIVQNTEAFF.

This chain links TRBV13 with TRBJ2-1; TCRdb lists TRBD2, though no DNA is available to test this call. There are 13 residues in the CDR3. Germline CDR1 PRHDT, CDR2 FYEKMQ (reference sequence). The CDR3 reads CASREIAGIEQFF.

This chain uses TRBV11-3 with TRBJ2-7; TCRdb gives TRBD1 as the D gene, but with no DNA this cannot be confirmed. The CDR3 loop spans 15 amino acids. Germline V gives CDR1 SGHNT, CDR2 YENEEA. The CDR3 here is CASSLNQIGAYEQYF. Supplemented by reference TRBV11-3 and TRBJ2-7, the full variable domain reads EAGVVQSPRYKIIEKKQPVAFWCNPISGHNTLYWYLQNLGQGPELLIRYENEEAVDDSQLPKDRFSAERLKGVDSTLKIQPAELGDSAVYLCASSLNQIGAYEQYFGPGTRLTVT.

V is TRBV29-1 and J is TRBJ2-7; TCRdb returns TRBD1, unconfirmable since there is no DNA. Germline CDR1 is SQVTM and CDR2 is ANQGSEA. CDR3 length: 13 amino acids. CDR3 residues: CSVAQGASYEQYF.

The chain uses TRBV29-1 and TRBJ2-1; the TCRdb call, TRBD1, lacks DNA for checking. This CDR3 contains 14 residues. Germline V gives CDR1 SQVTM, CDR2 ANQGSEA. The chain's CDR3 is CSSSWGAGEEEQFF.

The V and J genes are TRBV14 and TRBJ1-1; without DNA, the TCRdb call of TRBD1 cannot be checked. The CDR3 extends over 11 amino acids. Germline V gives CDR1 SGHDN, CDR2 FVKESK. This CDR3 reads CASSLGTAAFF.

This chain connects TRBV6-5 to TRBJ2-2. This CDR3 has 15 amino acids. Germline V gene data show CDR1 as MNHEY and CDR2 as SVGAGI. Here the CDR3 reads CASSSTELNTGELFF.

J is TRBJ2-7 and V is TRBV12-3 or TRBV12-4; there is no DNA to check the TCRdb D call of TRBD1. The CDR3 has 15 residues. CDR3 sequence: CASSHSPGQRYEQYF.

This chain connects TRBV25-1 to TRBJ1-1; with no DNA, the TCRdb D assignment of TRBD1 cannot be verified. Per germline, CDR1 MGHDK and CDR2 SYGVNS. The CDR3 has 14 residues. The CDR3 spells CASTLGGGGTEAFF.

The V call is TRBV5-5, the J call TRBJ2-5; TCRdb's D call, TRBD1, is unchecked because there is no DNA. Germline CDR1 SGHKS, CDR2 YYEKEE (reference sequence). This CDR3 is built from 15 residues. The CDR3 here is CASSLGQGRQETQYF.

The chain combines TRBV7-2 with TRBJ2-2; TCRdb calls TRBD2, which cannot be checked without DNA. The germline CDR1 and CDR2 sequences are SGHTA and FQGNSA. The CDR3 is 17 amino acids. CDR3 sequence: CASPPLPDSSGTGELFF. Together with reference TRBV7-2 and TRBJ2-2, the CDR3 gives the full variable domain: GAGVSQSPSNKVTEKGKDVELRCDPISGHTALYWYRQSLGQGLEFLIYFQGNSAPDKSGLPSDRFSAERTGGSVSTLTIQRTQQEDSAVYLCASPPLPDSSGTGELFFGEGSRLTVL.

The CDR3 spells CASKLLGELGARENTEAFF. The chain is built from TRBV7-8 and TRBJ1-1; absent DNA, TCRdb's TRBD1 call cannot be checked. The CDR3 contains 19 residues. Germline V gives CDR1 SGHVS, CDR2 FQNEAQ.

This chain joins TRBV6-5 and TRBJ2-3. The CDR3 sequence is 14 residues long. Germline V gene sequence: CDR1 MNHEY, CDR2 SVGAGI. The CDR3 sequence is CASSLGIGEDTQYF.